The 17 T cell receptor beta chains below all came from one sample that was sequenced in a study of control samples from healthy donors and cancer patients. Clones were read by immunoSEQ multiplex PCR, and TCRdb kept only the in-frame ones, dropping some. The sample yields roughly 120,000 clones, approximately 88% seen once. The sequencing input was blood. These receptors were obtained from a man in his fifties or sixties in good health.

This sequence joins TRBV9 and TRBJ2-7; D perhaps matches TRBD2 (5 bases). CDR3 length: 14 residues. The V end lost 4 bases, the J end lost 5 bases, and 16 bases lay between the germline ends. CDR1 and CDR2 from the germline V gene are SGDLS and YYNGEE. The CDR3 DNA reads as TGTGCCAGCAGCCCGGCGGGCACAATCGACGAGCAGTACTTC. This sequence encodes CASSPAGTIDEQYF.

The sample holds one count of this clone. The rearrangement joins TRBV7-9 to TRBJ1-3; D not certain. V was cut by 5 bases and J by 3 bases, with 8 bases left in between. The germline V gene encodes CDR1 SEHNR and CDR2 FQNEAQ (reference sequence). CDR3 length: 13 amino acids. CDR3 region: CASSLGYGNTIYF. The CDR3 DNA sequence: TGTGCCAGCAGCCTAGGGTATGGAAACACCATATATTTT.

This rearrangement joins TRBV5-1 to TRBJ1-1; TRBD1 matches 7 bases. In germline, CDR1 is SGHRS, CDR2 YFSETQ. This CDR3 has 15 amino acids. With V trimmed by 6 bases and J by 0 bases, 8 bases remained unmatched. CDR3 DNA: TGCGCCAGCATAGAGGGAGGGGGCATGAACACTGAAGCTTTCTTT. Its protein product is CASIEGGGMNTEAFF.

V is TRBV9 and J is TRBJ2-5, with TRBD2 matching over 10 bases. The germline V gene encodes CDR1 SGDLS and CDR2 YYNGEE. Trimming removed 0 bases from V and 5 bases from J; junction bases left unmatched: 7. The CDR3 contains 16 residues. The CDR3 DNA reads TGTGCCAGCAGCGTAGCTTCTAGCGGGGGTGGGGAGACCCAGTACTTC. Its translation: CASSVASSGGGETQYF.

The rearrangement uses TRBV23-1 and TRBJ1-3, with no clear D. TRBV23-1 is an ORF, and what it does is uncertain. The CDR3 contains 15 residues. V lost 0 bases and J 4 bases, leaving 10 bases between the germline ends. The CDR3 loop is CASSQSPGPGNTIYF. DNA for the CDR3: TGCGCCAGCAGTCAATCCCCCGGGCCGGGAAACACCATATATTTT.

This sequence joins TRBV6-5 and TRBJ1-2, with unresolved D. The V gene lost 6 bases and the J gene lost 3 bases, with 14 bases spanning the gap. Germline CDR1 and CDR2: MNHEY and SVGAGI. This CDR3 has 14 residues. The DNA of the CDR3 is TGTGCCAGCAGCGGCGGGGTTTCAGACTATGGCTACACCTTC. It yields the protein CASSGGVSDYGYTF.

The chain is built from TRBV5-4 and TRBJ1-2, with D unresolved. This CDR3 spans 13 amino acids. Per the germline V gene, CDR1 is SGHNT and CDR2 is YYREEE (reference sequence). Trimming took off 0 bases at V and 8 bases at J, with 11 bases between the two ends. The CDR3 region is CASSLGVTRGYTF. DNA for the CDR3: TGTGCCAGCAGCTTGGGGGTGACTAGGGGCTACACCTTC.

The chain uses TRBV4-1 and TRBJ1-2; a weak D match, TRBD1 (5 bases). The length of the CDR3 is 16 residues. V shed 0 bases and J shed 7 bases, with 18 bases lying between them. Germline V lookup: CDR1 MGHRA, CDR2 YSYEKL. CDR3 residues: CASSQERAGEVGGYTF. CDR3 DNA sequence: TGCGCCAGCAGCCAAGAGCGGGCGGGGGAAGTAGGTGGCTACACCTTC.

J is TRBJ2-1 and V is TRBV14; D is unresolved. Germline V gives CDR1 SGHDN, CDR2 FVKESK. V lost 4 bases, J lost 0 bases, and 7 bases lay in between. The CDR3 spans 14 residues. The CDR3 spells CASSLTSSYNEQFF. Written as DNA, the CDR3 is TGTGCCAGCAGCCTCACGAGCTCCTACAATGAGCAGTTCTTC.

This chain links TRBV19 with TRBJ1-5; 7 bases match TRBD1. J was trimmed by 0 bases and V by 4 bases; bases with no gene match: 9. The CDR3 has 17 amino acids. Germline V gene sequence: CDR1 LNHDA, CDR2 SQIVND (reference sequence). The CDR3 here is CASSKAGGIYSNQPQHF. CDR3 DNA sequence: TGTGCCAGTAGTAAGGCAGGGGGGATTTATAGCAATCAGCCCCAGCATTTT.

The genes are TRBV7-9 and TRBJ1-2; D possibly corresponds to TRBD1 (5 bases). The V gene lost 0 bases and the J gene lost 2 bases, with 16 bases spanning the gap. CDR1 and CDR2 from the germline V gene are SEHNR and FQNEAQ (reference sequence). CDR3 length equals 17 residues. As DNA, the CDR3 is TGTGCCAGCAGCTTAGCGGGGAGTGGGGCAGCGAACTATGGCTACACCTTC. It translates to CASSLAGSGAANYGYTF.

V gene TRBV7-6 combines with J gene TRBJ2-7; 8 bases agree with TRBD1. Per the germline V gene, CDR1 is SGHVS and CDR2 is FNYEAQ. Trimming took 0 bases from V and 2 from J; bases not matched to a gene: 3. CDR3 length: 15 amino acids. The CDR3 DNA follows: TGTGCCAGCAGCTTAGCGGGGACAGGTGCCTACGAGCAGTACTTC. Translation: CASSLAGTGAYEQYF.

V and J are TRBV5-5 and TRBJ2-5; 9 bases map to TRBD1. The CDR3 loop spans 15 amino acids. V lost 0 bases and J lost 4; bases outside the gene matches: 4. Germline CDR1 reads SGHKS; CDR2 reads YYEKEE (reference sequence). The CDR3 DNA sequence: TGTGCCAGCAGCTTGGAGACAGGGGGAACAGAGACCCAGTACTTC. Its protein is CASSLETGGTETQYF.

This chain joins TRBV7-2 and TRBJ1-3; D is unresolved. With 5 bases removed from V and 0 bases from J, the gap between germline ends came to 11 bases. Germline V gene lookup returns CDR1 SGHTA and CDR2 FQGNSA. The length of the CDR3 is 15 residues. CDR3 bases: TGTGCCAGCAGCCCGATACAGTACTCTGGAAACACCATATATTTT. This codes for CASSPIQYSGNTIYF.

V and J are TRBV6-5 and TRBJ2-3; a weak D match, TRBD2 (6 bases). CDR1 MNHEY and CDR2 SVGAGI come from the germline V gene. The V end lost 6 bases, the J end lost 4 bases, and 11 bases lay between the germline ends. This CDR3 is built from 13 residues. The CDR3 sequence: CASRGGPADTQYF. As DNA, the CDR3 is TGTGCCAGCAGGGGAGGTCCCGCAGATACGCAGTATTTT.

This clone was observed a single time. This chain uses TRBV19 with TRBJ1-6; maybe TRBD1 (5 bases). Germline V lookup: CDR1 LNHDA, CDR2 SQIVND (reference sequence). Trimming removed 5 bases from V and 7 bases from J, with 18 bases in between. This CDR3 region has 16 residues. As DNA, the CDR3 is TGTGCCAGTAGTCGGCGAGGCAGGGTCTACAATTCACCCCTCCACTTT. Translated, it gives CASSRRGRVYNSPLHF.

The V gene is TRBV5-4, the J gene TRBJ1-1; 8 positions match TRBD1. Germline CDR1 reads SGHNT; CDR2 reads YYREEE (reference sequence). The V gene end was trimmed by 0 bases and the J gene end by 4 bases; junction bases not matched to a gene: 8. The CDR3 has 16 amino acids. The CDR3 coding sequence is TGTGCCAGCAGCTTGGGACAGGGGAGGGAGCGCACTGAAGCTTTCTTT. This encodes CASSLGQGRERTEAFF.